These 11 T cell receptor beta chains were sequenced from one sample in a study of T cell repertoires in cytomegalovirus infection. These receptors' antigens are unknown. TCRdb re-analysed the reads in MiXCR, keeping a single row per CDR3 protein. Of over 100,000 distinct CDR3 sequences listed, under 30% were seen once; the top ten hold approximately 78%. The source was CD8+ T cells from cultured PBMCs, collected from culture after CMV antigen stimulation. The receptors were sampled from a human donor in good health (CMV status not recorded). Some clones in this sample may be carry-over from other donors' samples.

This clonotype was seen a handful of times. The chain employs TRBV11-2 and TRBJ2-7; D is ambiguous. This CDR3 contains 15 residues. Deletions cut 6 bases from V and 4 bases from J, with 19 bases between. Germline V gene lookup returns CDR1 SGHAT and CDR2 FQNNGV. The CDR3 loop is CASRYHSNTLYEQYF. In DNA, the CDR3 is TGTGCCAGCAGGTATCACAGCAACACTCTGTACGAGCAGTACTTC.

The rearrangement uses TRBV20-1 and TRBJ1-1, with no clear D. The germline gives CDR1 DFQATT, CDR2 SNEGSKA (reference sequence). CDR3 length equals 9 residues. In nucleotides, the CDR3 is TGCAGGGCCGGCACTGAAGCTTTCTTT. Amino acid sequence: CRAGTEAFF.

The V and J genes are TRBV30 and TRBJ2-7; 8 bases agree with TRBD1. Germline V gene sequence: CDR1 GTSNPN, CDR2 SVGIG (reference sequence). This CDR3 has 13 amino acids. Trimming cost V 4 bases and J 6 bases; bases outside gene matches: 8. The CDR3 region has the DNA TGTGCCTGGACCAAGACAGGGGTTGCCGAGCAGTACTTC. As protein: CAWTKTGVAEQYF.

The chain has TRBV4-1 and TRBJ1-1; D is ambiguous. In germline, CDR1 is MGHRA, CDR2 YSYEKL. Trimming pared 3 bases from V and 1 base from J, leaving 15 bases between. The CDR3 has 16 residues. The CDR3 spells CASSQEESRGNTEAFF. CDR3 DNA sequence: TGCGCCAGCAGCCAGGAAGAGTCCAGAGGGAACACTGAAGCTTTCTTT.

This clonotype was found many times. This chain joins TRBV7-8 and TRBJ2-3; D ambiguous. The CDR3 is made up of 15 amino acids. V was clipped by 6 bases and J by 0 bases, with 13 bases between them. The germline V gene has CDR1 SGHVS and CDR2 FQNEAQ. The CDR3 protein is CASRPDATSTDTQYF. Written as DNA, the CDR3 is TGTGCCAGCAGACCGGACGCCACTAGCACAGATACGCAGTATTTT.

The genes are TRBV19 and TRBJ1-2; 8 positions match TRBD1. Germline CDR1 LNHDA, CDR2 SQIVND (reference sequence). This CDR3 is 15 amino acids long. V shed 5 bases, J shed 4 bases, and the junction held 9 bases outside the gene matches. The CDR3 coding sequence is TGTGCCAGTAGTGCTGGGACAGGAGGCGGCTATGGCTACACCTTC. Protein sequence: CASSAGTGGGYGYTF. The variable domain in full, completed from reference TRBV19 and TRBJ1-2, reads DGGITQSPKYLFRKEGQNVTLSCEQNLNHDAMYWYRQDPGQGLRLIYYSQIVNDFQKGDIAEGYSVSREKKESFPLTVTSAQKNPTAFYLCASSAGTGGGYGYTFGSGTRLTVV.

Only one count was recorded for this clonotype. The V call is TRBV19, the J call TRBJ2-1; D is undetermined. CDR3 size: 15 residues. Per germline, CDR1 LNHDA and CDR2 SQIVND (reference sequence). V was clipped by 3 bases and J by 4 bases, with 13 bases between them. DNA of the CDR3: TGTGCCAGTAGTATTTCTGCGTCAGAATACAATGAGCAGTTCTTC. Translated: CASSISASEYNEQFF.

V and J are TRBV7-9 and TRBJ2-7, with a tentative D call TRBD2 (6 bases). The CDR3 covers 15 residues. The V and J ends lost 5 bases and 5 bases respectively, with 19 bases between them. Germline CDR1 and CDR2: SEHNR and FQNEAQ (reference sequence). CDR3 residues: CASSAGTRAYDEQYF. Written as DNA, the CDR3 is TGTGCCAGCAGCGCCGGGACTCGTGCGTATGACGAGCAGTACTTC.

The chain uses TRBV12-3 or TRBV12-4 and TRBJ2-1, with D perhaps TRBD2 (6 bases). The V gene lost 7 bases and the J gene lost 3 bases, with 16 bases spanning the gap. This CDR3 comprises 15 residues. CDR3 DNA sequence: TGTGCCAGCAACTCCGAGCGGGCCGGCTACAATGAGCAGTTCTTC. Amino acid sequence: CASNSERAGYNEQFF.

This clonotype was recorded a few times. This chain links TRBV7-1 with TRBJ2-7, with 12 bases matching TRBD2. TRBV7-1 is an open reading frame, and its role is uncertain. The CDR3 totals 16 residues. J gave up 0 bases and V 4 bases, and 4 bases lay outside the gene matches. The CDR3 is CASSWGLAGFSYEQYF. CDR3 in DNA: TGTGCCAGCAGCTGGGGACTAGCGGGCTTCTCCTACGAGCAGTACTTC.

This clonotype was seen only a few times. This chain joins TRBV6-5 and TRBJ1-6; possibly TRBD1 for D (6 bases). The CDR3 is made up of 15 amino acids. From germline, CDR1 is MNHEY and CDR2 SVGAGI. V lost 5 bases, J lost 7 bases, and 15 bases lay in between. The CDR3 DNA sequence: TGTGCCAGCAGTCACCAACAGGGATTGAATTCACCCCTCCACTTT. This sequence encodes CASSHQQGLNSPLHF.